These 31 T cell receptor beta chains originate from one sample sequenced in a study of blood T cell repertoires in COVID-19. This table comes from immunoSEQ multiplex PCR, and its TCRdb copy is limited to in-frame clones, with some not included. The table lists 25,000 to 30,000 clones, approximately 88% of them singletons, with roughly 2.7% in the top ten. The specimen sequenced was peripheral blood. The receptors come from a human donor in a cohort sampled during active COVID-19.

This chain uses TRBV5-1 with TRBJ1-4; 7 bases are a match to TRBD1. The germline gives CDR1 SGHRS, CDR2 YFSETQ. The length of the CDR3 is 15 residues. Trimming at V came to 3 bases and at J to 4 bases, leaving 6 bases not matched to a gene. For the CDR3, the DNA is TGCGCCAGCAGCTGGAAGGGGGCTGATAATGAAAAACTGTTTTTT. It yields the protein CASSWKGADNEKLFF.

The V and J genes are TRBV18 and TRBJ1-1; D unclear. Germline CDR1 is KGHSH and CDR2 is LQKENI. CDR3 length: 12 amino acids. Trimming removed 3 bases at V and 8 bases at J, with 10 bases between. The CDR3 loop is CASSPDNSEAFF. CDR3 nucleotide sequence: TGTGCCAGCTCACCCGACAATTCCGAAGCTTTCTTT.

A single count supports this clone. The rearrangement links TRBV7-9 to TRBJ1-1; 7 bases fit TRBD1. The CDR3 loop spans 13 amino acids. CDR1 SEHNR and CDR2 FQNEAQ come from the germline V gene (reference sequence). V shed 7 bases and J 4 bases; nucleotides not matched to a gene: 6. The CDR3 region has the DNA TGTGCCAGCAAAAAAACAGGGGCCACTGAAGCTTTCTTT. It is translated as CASKKTGATEAFF.

The chain links TRBV6-2 or TRBV6-3 to TRBJ2-1; TRBD2 matches 7 bases. The V segment lost 4 bases and the J segment 13 bases; nucleotides outside the gene matches: 19. The CDR3 is 16 amino acids. Germline-derived CDR1 and CDR2 are MNHEY and SVGEGT. In nucleotides, the CDR3 is TGTGCCAGCAGTTCGAGGGCCCTGTCGTTAGGGACTATTCAGTTCTTC. This codes for CASSSRALSLGTIQFF.

The rearrangement uses TRBV7-3 and TRBJ1-1, with 7 bases aligning to TRBD1. Trimming took 2 bases from V and 4 from J; bases not matched to a gene: 4. The CDR3 length is 14 residues. CDR1 is SGHTA, CDR2 FQGTGA, per germline. DNA for the CDR3: TGTGCCAGCAGCTTAGACAGGGTTGGCACTGAAGCTTTCTTT. Protein sequence: CASSLDRVGTEAFF.

This chain uses TRBV4-1 with TRBJ2-5, with 11 bases matching TRBD2. Germline CDR1 reads MGHRA; CDR2 reads YSYEKL. The CDR3 spans 17 residues. Trimming cost V 2 bases and J 1 base; bases outside gene matches: 6. CDR3 amino acids: CASSQPTSGGPQETQYF. DNA of the CDR3: TGCGCCAGCAGCCAACCCACTAGCGGGGGACCCCAAGAGACCCAGTACTTC.

The chain couples TRBV14 to TRBJ2-7, with 8 bases aligning to TRBD1. Germline loops: CDR1 SGHDN, CDR2 FVKESK. With 5 bases clipped from V and 5 bases from J, the junction kept 8 bases outside the gene matches. The CDR3 runs 14 residues. The CDR3 here is CASSAGQGINEQYF. CDR3 nucleotide sequence: TGTGCCAGCAGCGCTGGACAGGGAATCAACGAGCAGTACTTC.

This chain joins TRBV7-2 and TRBJ1-2, with unresolved D. With 1 base removed from V and 6 bases from J, the gap between germline ends came to 9 bases. The CDR3 sequence is 13 residues long. Germline V gene data show CDR1 as SGHTA and CDR2 as FQGNSA. The CDR3 DNA reads as TGTGCCAGCAGCTTAGTCGGAGGAGATGGCTACACCTTC. The encoded protein is CASSLVGGDGYTF.

The gene calls are TRBV6-2 or TRBV6-3 and TRBJ1-2, with a weak D call TRBD1 (6 bases). V gave up 6 bases and J gave up 8 bases, with 16 bases separating them. The length of the CDR3 is 13 residues. Per the germline V gene, CDR1 is MNHEY and CDR2 is SVGEGT. CDR3 loop: CASSITGTPGYTF. The CDR3 nucleotides are TGTGCCAGCAGCATTACAGGGACCCCCGGCTACACCTTC.

This rearrangement joins TRBV7-8 to TRBJ2-1; D is unresolved. The CDR3 runs to 15 residues. The germline CDR1 and CDR2 sequences are SGHVS and FQNEAQ. V was shortened by 5 bases and J by 0 bases, with 11 bases between the two germline ends. CDR3: CASSQISSSYNEQFF. For the CDR3, the DNA is TGTGCCAGCAGCCAAATATCGAGCTCCTACAATGAGCAGTTCTTC.

The sample holds a few counts of this clone. The rearrangement uses TRBV9 and TRBJ2-7; 7 bases align to TRBD1. CDR1 is SGDLS, CDR2 YYNGEE, per germline. The V and J ends lost 3 bases and 2 bases, in that order; junction bases with no gene match: 14. The length of the CDR3 is 17 residues. The CDR3 is CASSGDGDRDSTYEQYF. CDR3 nucleotides: TGTGCCAGCAGCGGGGACGGGGACCGGGACAGCACCTACGAGCAGTACTTC.

The chain has TRBV2 and TRBJ1-2; D uncertain. The CDR3 extends over 14 amino acids. Germline V gene sequence: CDR1 SNHLY, CDR2 FYNNEI. Trimming took off 6 bases at V and 4 bases at J, with 15 bases between the two ends. The CDR3 DNA is TGTGCCAGCAGCAAGGAGCCGGATTCCTATGGCTACACCTTC. Amino acids: CASSKEPDSYGYTF.

The V gene is TRBV3-1 (or the pseudogene TRBV3-2), the J gene TRBJ1-2, with 8 bases fitting TRBD1. Germline assignment: CDR1 LGHDT and CDR2 YNNKEL (reference sequence). The V gene end was trimmed by 0 bases and the J gene end by 8 bases; junction bases not matched to a gene: 17. The CDR3 consists of 18 residues. CDR3 loop: CASSQDRDRWGRGGGYTF. CDR3 coding DNA: TGTGCCAGCAGCCAAGACAGGGACAGGTGGGGAAGAGGAGGAGGCTACACCTTC.

CDR3 DNA sequence: TGTGCCAGCATGGAGGGTACTGGTGGCTACACCTTC. This sequence encodes CASMEGTGGYTF. The chain is built from TRBV6-5 and TRBJ1-2, with unresolved D. Germline V gene sequence: CDR1 MNHEY, CDR2 SVGAGI. V lost 7 bases and J lost 7, with 13 bases in between. The length of the CDR3 is 12 residues.

This clone showed up just a few times. V and J are TRBV10-1 and TRBJ2-7; TRBD1 matches 7 bases. The length of the CDR3 is 13 residues. Germline CDR1 reads WNHNN; CDR2 reads SYGVQD (reference sequence). The V gene end was trimmed by 1 base and the J gene end by 5 bases; junction bases not matched to a gene: 2. CDR3 nucleotides: TGCGCCAGCAGTGAGTTGACAGGGAACGAGCAGTACTTC. Protein: CASSELTGNEQYF.

The chain joins TRBV3-1 (or the pseudogene TRBV3-2) to TRBJ2-7, with D perhaps TRBD2 (7 bases). The CDR3 is 14 amino acids. The germline gives CDR1 LGHDT, CDR2 YNNKEL (reference sequence). Between the trimmed V and J ends, which lost 3 bases and 4 bases, there was a span of 13 bases. CDR3 protein: CASSQGGGSYEQYF. The CDR3 DNA reads as TGTGCCAGCAGCCAGGGAGGGGGATCGTACGAGCAGTACTTC.

The genes are TRBV6-1 and TRBJ2-3; TRBD2 aligns across 9 bases. With V trimmed by 3 bases and J by 0 bases, 10 bases remained unmatched. CDR3 size: 18 residues. Germline V CDR1 and CDR2: MNHNS, SASEGT. The CDR3 sequence is CASSESSGVHGSTDTQYF. The CDR3 coding sequence is TGTGCCAGCAGTGAGTCTAGCGGGGTACACGGTAGCACAGATACGCAGTATTTT.

The chain is built from TRBV6-1 and TRBJ2-2; TRBD1 matches at 9 bases. Germline assignment: CDR1 MNHNS and CDR2 SASEGT. V shed 8 bases and J 2 bases; nucleotides not matched to a gene: 3. The CDR3 has 14 amino acids. DNA for the CDR3: TGTGCCAGCCAGGGACAGGGAAACACCGGGGAGCTGTTTTTT. Amino acid sequence: CASQGQGNTGELFF.

The chain combines TRBV29-1 with TRBJ1-2; maybe TRBD1 (6 bases). Trimming stripped 8 bases from V and 0 bases from J, with 13 bases between. CDR1 and CDR2 (germline): SQVTM, ANQGSEA. The CDR3 extends over 13 amino acids. This CDR3 reads CSTLTGSNYGYTF. CDR3 DNA sequence: TGCAGCACCCTGACAGGATCTAACTATGGCTACACCTTC.

The CDR3 here is CASSLSGGHDIQYF. The DNA of the CDR3 is TGTGCCAGCAGTTTAAGCGGGGGTCATGACATTCAGTACTTC. The V and J genes are TRBV27 and TRBJ2-4, with TRBD2 matching 8 bases. This CDR3 is built from 14 residues. Germline V lookup: CDR1 MNHEY, CDR2 SMNVEV (reference sequence). Trimming took 2 bases from V and 8 from J; bases not matched to a gene: 5.

The chain is built from TRBV7-9 and TRBJ1-5, with D tentatively TRBD1 (5 bases). CDR1 and CDR2 from the germline V gene are SEHNR and FQNEAQ (reference sequence). Trimming pared 3 bases from V and 2 bases from J, leaving 14 bases between. This CDR3 is built from 16 residues. CDR3 amino acids: CASSLGRVGRNQPQHF. The CDR3 DNA is TGTGCCAGCAGCTTGGGCAGGGTAGGTCGCAATCAGCCCCAGCATTTT.

This rearrangement joins TRBV19 to TRBJ1-6; tentatively, D is TRBD1 (6 bases). Germline CDR1 and CDR2: LNHDA and SQIVND (reference sequence). V lost 6 bases and J 10 bases, leaving 16 bases between the germline ends. The CDR3 has 14 amino acids. CDR3 sequence (DNA): TGTGCCAGTAGGGGGCCAGGGGTGAGGTCACCCCTCCACTTT. This codes for CASRGPGVRSPLHF.

This clone occurred once. V and J are TRBV4-1 and TRBJ1-2; 7 bases agree with TRBD1. The J segment lost 5 bases and the V segment lost 3 bases, leaving 15 bases of the junction unmatched. The CDR3 is made up of 17 amino acids. Germline CDR1 MGHRA, CDR2 YSYEKL. The chain's CDR3 is CASSHRTTGTLTYGYTF. The DNA of the CDR3 is TGCGCCAGCAGCCATCGAACGACAGGGACTTTGACTTATGGCTACACCTTC.

The chain employs TRBV5-1 and TRBJ2-3, with TRBD2 identical over 8 bases. Germline V CDR1 and CDR2: SGHRS, YFSETQ. CDR3 length: 14 amino acids. V dropped 2 bases and J dropped 1; count of bases not matched to a gene: 0. The CDR3 region has the DNA TGCGCCAGCAGCTTACTAGCGGGCACAGATACGCAGTATTTT. Translated, it gives CASSLLAGTDTQYF.

This sequence joins TRBV24-1 and TRBJ2-2, with 9 bases lining up with TRBD2. Germline CDR1 KGHDR, CDR2 SFDVKD. The CDR3 covers 17 residues. V was pared by 9 bases and J by 4 bases, with 14 bases of the junction left unmatched. CDR3 coding DNA: TGTGCCACCTCCGGGGGAGTTGCGGGGGGGCGCACCGGGGAGCTGTTTTTT. Amino acids: CATSGGVAGGRTGELFF.

The V gene is TRBV14, the J gene TRBJ2-3; 7 nucleotides align to TRBD2. The CDR3 runs 16 residues. With 3 bases clipped from V and 0 bases from J, the junction kept 6 bases outside the gene matches. Germline V gene data show CDR1 as SGHDN and CDR2 as FVKESK. The CDR3 region is CASSQLGGVSTDTQYF. The CDR3, as DNA: TGTGCCAGCAGCCAGTTGGGGGGGGTCAGCACAGATACGCAGTATTTT.

This chain connects TRBV6-6 to TRBJ1-2, with D perhaps TRBD1 (5 bases). The CDR3 runs to 13 residues. Germline V gene data show CDR1 as MNHNY and CDR2 as SVGAGI (reference sequence). V was pared by 2 bases and J by 8 bases, with 12 bases between. The CDR3 bases are TGTGCCAGCAGTTACACAGGACCAGGCGGCTACACCTTC. It encodes CASSYTGPGGYTF.

Here the CDR3 DNA reads TGCGCCAGCAGCCCGGGGGACAGCCACAATGAGCAGTTCTTC. This gives the protein CASSPGDSHNEQFF. The chain is built from TRBV5-1 and TRBJ2-1, with a weak D call TRBD1 (7 bases). The germline CDR1 and CDR2 sequences are SGHRS and YFSETQ. Deletions cut 4 bases from V and 5 bases from J, with 13 bases between. The CDR3 is 14 amino acids. The variable domain in full, with the rest retrieved from reference TRBV5-1 and TRBJ2-1, is KAGVTQTPRYLIKTRGQQVTLSCSPISGHRSVSWYQQTPGQGLQFLFEYFSETQRNKGNFPGRFSGRQFSNSRSEMNVSTLELGDSALYLCASSPGDSHNEQFFGPGTRLTVL.

The rearrangement uses TRBV5-4 and TRBJ2-5; 10 nucleotides match TRBD2. Losses at the gene ends were 4 bases for V and 2 bases for J; bases not matched to a gene: 5. Germline V gene sequence: CDR1 SGHNT, CDR2 YYREEE (reference sequence). This CDR3 region has 15 residues. CDR3 loop: CASSRELAGQETQYF. The CDR3 DNA is TGTGCCAGCAGCCGCGAACTAGCGGGGCAAGAGACCCAGTACTTC.

V gene TRBV6-5 combines with J gene TRBJ1-4; 8 nucleotides agree with TRBD1. Per germline, CDR1 MNHEY and CDR2 SVGAGI. Trimming took 0 bases from V and 11 from J; bases not matched to a gene: 8. This CDR3 is built from 15 residues. CDR3 residues: CASSYSARGLGKLFF. CDR3 bases: TGTGCCAGCAGTTACTCAGCCAGGGGGCTGGGGAAACTGTTTTTT.

The chain couples TRBV19 to TRBJ1-6, with D perhaps matching TRBD1 (6 bases). The CDR3 is 14 amino acids. Germline V lookup: CDR1 LNHDA, CDR2 SQIVND (reference sequence). The V end was cut by 4 bases, the J end by 9 bases, with 13 bases between. The DNA of the CDR3 is TGTGCCAGTAGTACGGGGACATATGGTTCACCCCTCCACTTT. Translated, it gives CASSTGTYGSPLHF.